The table lists the clone carrying this TCR beta chain with a few counts. Trimming cost V 0 bases and J 5 bases, with 15 bases left between them. The CDR3 covers 16 residues. CDR1 is SGDLS, CDR2 YYNGEE, per germline. These data come from a study of blood T cell repertoires in COVID-19. Study-wide background: Samples came from the United States, Italy and Spain, spanning acute and convalescent COVID-19. The cDNA or gDNA used as material had been derived from T cells, B-cell-depleted T cells, or PBMCs.

In the authors' workflow: Amplified reference gene primers provided the basis for estimating nucleated cell counts. Only in-frame clones appear in the TCRdb table, and some are missing; sequencing was by immunoSEQ multiplex PCR. That table gives V, J and clone size, and the DNA gave D and trimming. Here the sample spans some 150,000 clones, more than 80% being singletons. Material for sequencing was peripheral blood. This clonotype originated in a human donor in a cohort sampled during active COVID-19. This sequence joins TRBV9 and TRBJ2-1; D possibly corresponds to TRBD2 (6 bases). As DNA, the CDR3 is TGTGCCAGCAGCGTAGGGCGCGGGGCGGGGAACAATGAGCAGTTCTTC. As protein: CASSVGRGAGNNEQFF. The whole variable domain, remainder taken from reference TRBV9 and TRBJ2-1, is DSGVTQTPKHLITATGQRVTLRCSPRSGDLSVYWYQQSLDQGLQFLIQYYNGEERAKGNILERFSAQQFPDLHSELNLSSLELGDSALYFCASSVGRGAGNNEQFFGPGTRLTVL.